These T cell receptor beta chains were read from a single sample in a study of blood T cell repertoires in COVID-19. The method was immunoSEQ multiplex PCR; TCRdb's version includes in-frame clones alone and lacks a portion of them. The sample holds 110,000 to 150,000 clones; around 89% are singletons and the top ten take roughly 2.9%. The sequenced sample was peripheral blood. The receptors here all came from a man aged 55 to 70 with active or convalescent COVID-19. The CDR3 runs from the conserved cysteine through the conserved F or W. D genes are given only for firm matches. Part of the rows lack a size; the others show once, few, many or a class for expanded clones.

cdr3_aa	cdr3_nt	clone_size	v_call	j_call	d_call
CASLRQGGNQPQHF	TGTGCCAGCTTGAGACAGGGTGGCAATCAGCCCCAGCATTTT	-	TRBV2	TRBJ1-5	TRBD1
CASSYSGQMNTEAFF	TGTGCCAGCAGTTACTCGGGACAGATGAACACTGAAGCTTTCTTT	-	TRBV6-6	TRBJ1-1	TRBD1
CASSPPSYAGDNEKLFF	TGTGCCAGCTCACCCCCCAGTTACGCGGGGGATAATGAAAAACTGTTTTTT	-	TRBV18	TRBJ1-4	-
CSVEIHGTGELFF	TGCAGCGTTGAAATCCACGGGACCGGGGAGCTGTTTTTT	-	TRBV29-1	TRBJ2-2	-
CASNTGTGFRGTNEKLFF	TGTGCCAGCAACACCGGGACAGGGTTTCGAGGAACTAATGAAAAACTGTTTTTT	-	TRBV28	TRBJ1-4	TRBD1
CASSRGYNTEAFF	TGTGCCAGCAGTAGGGGGTACAACACTGAAGCTTTCTTT	-	TRBV6-5	TRBJ1-1	-
CASSKARRGMAETQYF	TGTGCCAGCAGCAAAGCGCGTCGGGGAATGGCAGAGACCCAGTACTTC	-	TRBV21-1	TRBJ2-5	-
CASSEAGGLAGGMFF	TGTGCCAGCAGTGAAGCGGGGGGACTAGCGGGAGGGATGTTCTTC	-	TRBV6-1	TRBJ2-1	TRBD2
CAIITPGLSEKLFF	TGTGCCATCATAACCCCAGGGCTTAGTGAAAAACTGTTTTTT	-	TRBV10-3	TRBJ1-4	-
CASSPGSGALNTEAFF	TGCGCCAGCAGCCCGGGATCAGGGGCTTTGAACACTGAAGCTTTCTTT	-	TRBV4-3	TRBJ1-1	-
CAISPTGTNTEAFF	TGTGCCATCAGCCCCACAGGGACGAACACTGAAGCTTTCTTT	-	TRBV10-3	TRBJ1-1	-
CASSLARQGNEKLFF	TGCGCCAGCAGCTTGGCCCGGCAGGGTAATGAAAAACTGTTTTTT	-	TRBV5-1	TRBJ1-4	-
CARSCSGDRGTGQPQHF	TGTGCCAGAAGCTGCTCCGGGGACAGGGGGACCGGCCAGCCCCAGCATTTT	-	TRBV5-3	TRBJ1-5	TRBD1
CATSDNDRDYGYTF	TGTGCCACCAGTGACAACGACAGGGACTATGGCTACACCTTC	-	TRBV24-1	TRBJ1-2	TRBD1
CASRGDRGQPQHF	TGTGCCAGCAGGGGGGACAGGGGTCAGCCCCAGCATTTT	-	TRBV28	TRBJ1-5	TRBD1
CASYDRGRGFTGELFF	TGTGCCAGCTATGACCGGGGCAGGGGATTCACCGGGGAGCTGTTTTTT	-	TRBV27	TRBJ2-2	-
CASSPGGSTEAFF	TGTGCCAGCAGCCCGGGGGGATCCACTGAAGCTTTCTTT	once	TRBV27	TRBJ1-1	-
CASSRTSPHRGRSHYEQYF	TGTGCCAGCAGCAGGACAAGCCCCCACAGGGGGCGATCGCACTACGAGCAGTACTTC	-	TRBV21-1	TRBJ2-7	-
CASRLPGGLDQPQHF	TGTGCCAGCCGGCTCCCGGGTGGGTTGGATCAGCCCCAGCATTTT	-	TRBV28	TRBJ1-5	-
CASRGGRNTEAFF	TGTGCCTCCCGGGGAGGGAGGAACACTGAAGCTTTCTTT	few	TRBV25-1	TRBJ1-1	-
CSVEDTGDSYEQYF	TGCAGCGTTGAGGATACAGGGGACTCCTACGAGCAGTACTTC	-	TRBV29-1	TRBJ2-7	TRBD1
CASSQDTAVTEAFF	TGTGCCAGCAGCCAAGATACAGCGGTCACTGAAGCTTTCTTT	-	TRBV14	TRBJ1-1	-
CASSIGGPPLETQYF	TGTGCCAGTAGTATAGGTGGCCCCCCGTTAGAGACCCAGTACTTC	-	TRBV19	TRBJ2-5	-
CAISEGTSQETQYF	TGTGCCATCAGTGAAGGGACTTCCCAAGAGACCCAGTACTTC	once	TRBV10-3	TRBJ2-5	-
CASSTQHSGNTIYF	TGTGCCAGCAGCACACAACACTCTGGAAACACCATATATTTT	-	TRBV7-2	TRBJ1-3	-
CASSAQGHTEAFF	TGTGCCAGCAGCGCACAGGGGCACACTGAAGCTTTCTTT	-	TRBV7-3	TRBJ1-1	TRBD1
CASSSDRVGTEAFF	TGTGCCAGCAGTTCTGACAGGGTGGGCACTGAAGCTTTCTTT	-	TRBV2	TRBJ1-1	TRBD1
CASSQDLGVGSYEQYF	TGTGCCAGCAGCCAAGATCTAGGTGTAGGATCCTACGAGCAGTACTTC	-	TRBV4-2	TRBJ2-7	-
CASSAPTGGTEKLFF	TGTGCCAGCAGTGCCCCGACAGGGGGTACTGAAAAACTGTTTTTT	once	TRBV27	TRBJ1-4	TRBD1
CASSVGEGARKEQFF	TGTGCCAGCAGCGTTGGAGAGGGGGCAAGAAAGGAGCAGTTCTTC	once	TRBV5-4	TRBJ2-1	TRBD1
CASSVSPSETDTQYF	TGTGCCAGCAGCGTAAGTCCTAGCGAGACAGATACGCAGTATTTT	-	TRBV9	TRBJ2-3	-
CASSLGLQETQYF	TGTGCCAGCAGCTTGGGACTCCAAGAGACCCAGTACTTC	-	TRBV5-8	TRBJ2-5	-
CASSKTGTGHWSNYGYTF	TGTGCCAGCAGCAAAACGGGGACAGGGCACTGGTCTAACTATGGCTACACCTTC	once	TRBV21-1	TRBJ1-2	-
CASSKGSYEQYF	TGTGCCAGCAGCAAGGGGTCCTACGAGCAGTACTTC	-	TRBV16	TRBJ2-7	-
CASSRLLAGSYEQYF	TGTGCCAGCAGTAGATTACTAGCGGGATCTTACGAGCAGTACTTC	few	TRBV28	TRBJ2-7	TRBD2
CASSPLPVYEQYF	TGTGCCAGCTCACCACTGCCAGTCTACGAGCAGTACTTC	-	TRBV18	TRBJ2-7	-
CASRGGYEQYF	TGCGCCAGCAGAGGAGGCTACGAGCAGTACTTC	-	TRBV10-2	TRBJ2-7	-
CASSQGTGRATNEKLFF	TGTGCCAGCAGCCAAGGGACAGGACGTGCAACTAATGAAAAACTGTTTTTT	-	TRBV4-2	TRBJ1-4	TRBD1
CASSLASGEETQYF	TGCGCCAGCAGCTTGGCTAGCGGGGAAGAGACCCAGTACTTC	-	TRBV5-1	TRBJ2-5	TRBD2
CASTRMDRVSSEQYF	TGTGCCAGCACCCGAATGGACAGGGTCTCGTCCGAGCAGTACTTC	-	TRBV6-5	TRBJ2-7	TRBD1
CASSQEDAGKETQYF	TGCGCCAGCAGCCAAGAAGATGCCGGTAAAGAGACCCAGTACTTC	few	TRBV4-3	TRBJ2-5	-
CASSPQRRGTSPYNEQFF	TGTGCCAGCAGCCCCCAAAGGAGAGGGACTAGCCCCTACAATGAGCAGTTCTTC	few	TRBV4-2	TRBJ2-1	TRBD2
CASSPRGGRHNEQFF	TGTGCCAGCAGCCCAAGGGGGGGGAGGCACAATGAGCAGTTCTTC	-	TRBV7-9	TRBJ2-1	-
CASSRQQQGFLNNEQFF	TGTGCCAGCAGTCGACAACAACAGGGGTTTTTAAACAATGAGCAGTTCTTC	-	TRBV21-1	TRBJ2-1	-
CATSRGPTSGEETQYF	TGTGCCACCAGCAGAGGTCCGACTAGCGGAGAAGAGACCCAGTACTTC	few	TRBV15	TRBJ2-5	TRBD2
CASNFRGNTEAFF	TGTGCCAGTAATTTCAGGGGGAACACTGAAGCTTTCTTT	-	TRBV19	TRBJ1-1	-
CASSPSASYQETQYF	TGTGCCAGCAGCCCCTCTGCGAGCTACCAAGAGACCCAGTACTTC	-	TRBV3-1/TRBV3-2	TRBJ2-5	-
CASSLGLAGGPQGNEQFF	TGCGCCAGCAGCCTGGGACTAGCGGGGGGGCCTCAGGGGAATGAGCAGTTCTTC	-	TRBV4-3	TRBJ2-1	TRBD2
CASRPTGNTEAFF	TGTGCCAGCAGGCCCACGGGGAACACTGAAGCTTTCTTT	once	TRBV7-9	TRBJ1-1	-
CASSLSGTGYTEAFF	TGTGCCAGCAGTTTATCCGGGACAGGGTACACTGAAGCTTTCTTT	-	TRBV6-2/TRBV6-3	TRBJ1-1	TRBD1
CASSSRTGTGNIQYF	TGTGCCAGCAGCTCCCGGACAGGAACGGGAAACATTCAGTACTTC	-	TRBV9	TRBJ2-4	TRBD1
CASTTPVVETQYF	TGTGCCAGCACCACTCCTGTTGTAGAGACCCAGTACTTC	-	TRBV7-2	TRBJ2-5	-
CASSQRTDGAYEQYF	TGCGCCAGCAGCCAAAGGACAGACGGGGCCTACGAGCAGTACTTC	-	TRBV4-1	TRBJ2-7	-
CASSPLTGVNTEAFF	TGTGCCAGCTCACCACTTACAGGGGTCAACACTGAAGCTTTCTTT	-	TRBV18	TRBJ1-1	TRBD1